This entry lists 28 T cell receptor beta chains sequenced from one sample in a study of T cell changes during pregnancy in multiple sclerosis. Clones were read by immunoSEQ multiplex PCR, and TCRdb kept only the in-frame ones, dropping some. The sample yields approximately 47,000 clones, roughly 90% seen once. Sequenced material: peripheral blood, taken in the first trimester of pregnancy. The source of these receptors is a female donor with multiple sclerosis, enrolled in a pregnancy study.

The chain's CDR3 is CASSDWDRTYEQYF. The CDR3 coding sequence is TGTGCCAGCAGCGACTGGGACAGAACCTACGAGCAGTACTTC. This rearrangement joins TRBV14 to TRBJ2-7; 7 bases line up with TRBD1. Looked up from germline, CDR1 is SGHDN and CDR2 is FVKESK. The V segment lost 5 bases and the J segment 2 bases; nucleotides outside the gene matches: 6. The CDR3 contains 14 residues.

The gene calls are TRBV7-3 and TRBJ1-3; 7 bases agree with TRBD1. Germline V CDR1 and CDR2: SGHTA, FQGTGA. Trimming took 5 bases from V and 0 from J; bases not matched to a gene: 1. The CDR3 runs to 14 residues. The CDR3 DNA is TGTGCCAGCAGCGACAGGGACTCTGGAAACACCATATATTTT. Translated, it gives CASSDRDSGNTIYF. The whole variable domain, filled in from reference TRBV7-3 and TRBJ1-3, reads GAGVSQTPSNKVTEKGKYVELRCDPISGHTALYWYRQSLGQGPEFLIYFQGTGAADDSGLPNDRFFAVRPEGSVSTLKIQRTERGDSAVYLCASSDRDSGNTIYFGEGSWLTVV.

This clone was recorded only once. This chain uses TRBV2 with TRBJ1-4, with D tentatively TRBD1 (5 bases). The germline V gene has CDR1 SNHLY and CDR2 FYNNEI. The V gene lost 7 bases and the J gene lost 7 bases, with 19 bases spanning the gap. The CDR3 loop spans 15 amino acids. The CDR3 DNA is TGTGCCAGCAAAAGCCAGGGAGGATGGGGTGAAAAACTGTTTTTT. Its protein product is CASKSQGGWGEKLFF.

This clone was detected a few times. This chain connects TRBV7-8 to TRBJ2-7, with D perhaps matching TRBD1 (6 bases). Between the trimmed V and J ends, which lost 4 bases and 5 bases, there was a span of 12 bases. The CDR3 is 13 amino acids. In germline, CDR1 is SGHVS, CDR2 FQNEAQ. CDR3 loop: CASSSPRQDEQYF. CDR3 nucleotide sequence: TGTGCCAGCAGCTCGCCCAGACAGGACGAGCAGTACTTC. Filled out from reference TRBV7-8 and TRBJ2-7, the complete variable domain reads GAGVSQSPRYKVAKRGQDVALRCDPISGHVSLFWYQQALGQGPEFLTYFQNEAQLDKSGLPSDRFFAERPEGSVSTLKIQRTQQEDSAVYLCASSSPRQDEQYFGPGTRLTVT.

The rearrangement joins TRBV18 to TRBJ1-1, with 7 bases matching TRBD1. Per germline, CDR1 KGHSH and CDR2 LQKENI. With 6 bases clipped from V and 5 bases from J, the junction kept 6 bases outside the gene matches. The CDR3 has 13 amino acids. The CDR3 loop reads CASSTGVETEAFF. CDR3 DNA sequence: TGTGCCAGCTCCACAGGGGTTGAGACTGAAGCTTTCTTT. The full variable domain, its missing parts supplied by reference TRBV18 and TRBJ1-1, is NAGVMQNPRHLVRRRGQEARLRCSPMKGHSHVYWYRQLPEEGLKFMVYLQKENIIDESGMPKERFSAEFPKEGPSILRIQQVVRGDSAAYFCASSTGVETEAFFGQGTRLTVV.

V gene TRBV5-4 combines with J gene TRBJ2-2; D perhaps matches TRBD2 (5 bases). Deletions cut 4 bases from V and 6 bases from J, with 13 bases between. Germline loops: CDR1 SGHNT, CDR2 YYREEE (reference sequence). The CDR3 extends over 14 amino acids. CDR3 DNA sequence: TGTGCCAGCAGCGCCTCGGGGTTGGCCGGGGAGCTGTTTTTT. Its protein is CASSASGLAGELFF.

The chain couples TRBV7-8 to TRBJ2-1; D gene ambiguous. V was trimmed by 3 bases and J by 0 bases, leaving 9 bases between them. The CDR3 covers 15 residues. Per germline, CDR1 SGHVS and CDR2 FQNEAQ. CDR3 residues: CASSFTESSYNEQFF. The CDR3 DNA is TGTGCCAGCAGCTTCACAGAGAGCTCCTACAATGAGCAGTTCTTC.

The V call is TRBV7-9, the J call TRBJ1-4; the match to TRBD1 covers 7 bases. V shed 8 bases and J 7 bases; nucleotides not matched to a gene: 13. The CDR3 spans 15 residues. Per the germline V gene, CDR1 is SEHNR and CDR2 is FQNEAQ (reference sequence). CDR3 sequence (DNA): TGTGCCAGCCACTCGCCGACAGGGTTTAGTGAAAAACTGTTTTTT. The encoded protein is CASHSPTGFSEKLFF.

The chain employs TRBV6-1 and TRBJ1-5, with D uncertain. CDR1 and CDR2 from the germline V gene are MNHNS and SASEGT. CDR3 length equals 13 residues. V gave up 3 bases and J gave up 5 bases, with 8 bases separating them. For the CDR3, the DNA is TGTGCCAGCAGTGAGTGGGAGGATCAGCCCCAGCATTTT. Its protein is CASSEWEDQPQHF.

This sequence joins TRBV27 and TRBJ1-2; 12 positions match TRBD1. Germline V gene lookup returns CDR1 MNHEY and CDR2 SMNVEV (reference sequence). The CDR3 has 17 amino acids. V trimming: 5 bases; J trimming: 5 bases; junction bases outside the gene matches: 12. The CDR3 spells CASSLTLGTGGGYGYTF. The CDR3 DNA reads TGTGCCAGCAGTCTTACCCTCGGGACAGGGGGCGGGTATGGCTACACCTTC.

The genes are TRBV2 and TRBJ1-4, with D tentatively TRBD1 (6 bases). This CDR3 is built from 15 residues. Germline CDR1 reads SNHLY; CDR2 reads FYNNEI. Trimming pared 4 bases from V and 8 bases from J, leaving 17 bases between. CDR3 in amino acids: CASSGRIGGREKLFF. DNA for the CDR3: TGTGCCAGCAGTGGCCGGATTGGGGGCAGGGAAAAACTGTTTTTT.

This clone was seen a single time. The chain employs TRBV4-1 and TRBJ1-2; TRBD1 agrees at 7 bases. The germline gives CDR1 MGHRA, CDR2 YSYEKL. The CDR3 runs to 15 residues. V lost 4 bases, J lost 4 bases, and 9 bases stayed unmatched. The CDR3 bases are TGCGCCAGCAGCCGCGAAGACAGGGATAGCTATGGCTACACCTTC. As protein: CASSREDRDSYGYTF.

V and J are TRBV19 and TRBJ1-1; 10 bases line up with TRBD1. Looked up from germline, CDR1 is LNHDA and CDR2 is SQIVND (reference sequence). V was clipped by 6 bases and J by 4 bases; unmatched bases: 11. CDR3 length: 16 amino acids. CDR3 amino acids: CASRSRQGAMGTEAFF. DNA of the CDR3: TGTGCCAGTAGGTCTAGACAGGGGGCGATGGGCACTGAAGCTTTCTTT. The variable domain in full, with the rest retrieved from reference TRBV19 and TRBJ1-1, is DGGITQSPKYLFRKEGQNVTLSCEQNLNHDAMYWYRQDPGQGLRLIYYSQIVNDFQKGDIAEGYSVSREKKESFPLTVTSAQKNPTAFYLCASRSRQGAMGTEAFFGQGTRLTVV.

The V call is TRBV7-3, the J call TRBJ2-2, with TRBD1 identical over 8 bases. V was pared by 6 bases and J by 6 bases, with 9 bases of the junction left unmatched. Germline CDR1 and CDR2: SGHTA and FQGTGA. CDR3 length equals 15 residues. CDR3 nucleotides: TGTGCCAGCAGGGGGGCAGGGGGCGCCGCCGGGGAGCTGTTTTTT. Residues: CASRGAGGAAGELFF.

The V call is TRBV4-1, the J call TRBJ1-2; D is undetermined. Germline V CDR1 and CDR2: MGHRA, YSYEKL. This CDR3 is built from 14 residues. V gave up 4 bases and J gave up 0 bases, with 9 bases separating them. The CDR3 bases are TGCGCCAGCAGCCCCCGTCAGGCTAACTATGGCTACACCTTC. Encoded protein: CASSPRQANYGYTF.

This clone was counted only a few times. The CDR3 region has the DNA TGTGCCAGCTCACCAAGGACAAAATCTGGAAACACCATATATTTT. This sequence encodes CASSPRTKSGNTIYF. This rearrangement joins TRBV18 to TRBJ1-3; D perhaps matches TRBD1 (5 bases). The CDR3 has 15 amino acids. The ends were cut back, 2 bases at V and 1 base at J, with 9 bases in the middle. Germline V gene sequence: CDR1 KGHSH, CDR2 LQKENI.

This clone was observed a single time. V and J are TRBV18 and TRBJ2-7; 9 nucleotides match TRBD1. CDR3 size: 14 residues. V was pared by 2 bases and J by 5 bases, with 4 bases of the junction left unmatched. Germline V CDR1 and CDR2: KGHSH, LQKENI. The CDR3 protein is CASSPTGTGHEQYF. In DNA, the CDR3 is TGTGCCAGCTCACCAACTGGGACAGGGCACGAGCAGTACTTC.

This chain connects TRBV4-3 to TRBJ2-5; 8 bases line up with TRBD2. Unmatched junction bases numbered 8, after V lost 3 bases and J lost 5 bases. The CDR3 has 15 residues. The V gene's germline CDR1 is LGHNA and CDR2 YSLEER. CDR3 DNA sequence: TGCGCCAGCAGCCACTGGCGGGGGGCGGGGGAGACCCAGTACTTC. It yields the protein CASSHWRGAGETQYF.

The J gene is TRBJ1-4, the V gene TRBV28; 7 positions match TRBD1. V gave up 7 bases and J gave up 8 bases; unmatched junction bases: 10. Germline V gene data show CDR1 as MDHEN and CDR2 as SYDVKM. This CDR3 region has 14 residues. CDR3 sequence: CASTKQTGSEKLFF. CDR3 sequence (DNA): TGTGCCAGCACCAAACAGACAGGGTCGGAAAAACTGTTTTTT.

The table lists this clone with a few counts. The rearrangement links TRBV6-1 to TRBJ1-2; maybe TRBD1 (5 bases). This CDR3 comprises 14 residues. V dropped 6 bases and J dropped 6 bases, with 17 bases sitting between them. Germline V gene data show CDR1 as MNHNS and CDR2 as SASEGT. CDR3 coding DNA: TGTGCCAGCAGGCGGGGCGGAGAGGAGGATGGCTACACCTTC. It codes for CASRRGGEEDGYTF.

Here the CDR3 reads CASSFEGPDTQYF. The CDR3 coding sequence is TGTGCCAGCAGTTTCGAGGGCCCAGATACGCAGTATTTT. This chain uses TRBV27 with TRBJ2-3, with D maybe TRBD2 (5 bases). Germline-derived CDR1 and CDR2 are MNHEY and SMNVEV (reference sequence). CDR3 length equals 13 residues. The germline V and J ends were trimmed by 3 bases and 4 bases, with 8 bases remaining between them.

The genes are TRBV6-6 and TRBJ1-5; possible D gene TRBD1, 6 bases. CDR3 length: 13 amino acids. The ends were cut back, 6 bases at V and 4 bases at J, with 10 bases in the middle. In germline, CDR1 is MNHNY, CDR2 SVGAGI (reference sequence). Here the CDR3 DNA reads TGTGCCAGCAGGACAGGAGCTAATCAGCCCCAGCATTTT. Its translation: CASRTGANQPQHF.

The chain joins TRBV5-6 to TRBJ1-5, with 7 bases identical to TRBD1. Germline V gene sequence: CDR1 SGHDT, CDR2 YYEEEE. This CDR3 has 18 residues. The ends lost 6 bases at V and 3 bases at J; junction bases unmatched: 18. The CDR3 reads CASTRRGRDSFTNQPQHF. The CDR3 region has the DNA TGTGCCAGCACCCGGAGGGGTCGGGACAGCTTTACCAATCAGCCCCAGCATTTT.

The V gene is TRBV7-9, the J gene TRBJ2-3; 8 bases map to TRBD2. CDR3 length: 16 residues. Germline V gene sequence: CDR1 SEHNR, CDR2 FQNEAQ (reference sequence). Trimming cost V 5 bases and J 6 bases; bases outside gene matches: 13. In nucleotides, the CDR3 is TGTGCCAGCAGCAGCGCCGGACGGGGGGGCCGGGATACGCAGTATTTT. Translation: CASSSAGRGGRDTQYF. Together with reference TRBV7-9 and TRBJ2-3, the CDR3 gives the full variable domain: DTGVSQNPRHKITKRGQNVTFRCDPISEHNRLYWYRQTLGQGPEFLTYFQNEAQLEKSRLLSDRFSAERPKGSFSTLEIQRTEQGDSAMYLCASSSAGRGGRDTQYFGPGTRLTVL.

The chain couples TRBV6-1 to TRBJ1-4, with D unclear. Trimming took off 6 bases at V and 0 bases at J, with 11 bases between the two ends. The germline V gene has CDR1 MNHNS and CDR2 SASEGT. This CDR3 region has 15 residues. This chain's CDR3 is CASSPGPATNEKLFF. Written as DNA, the CDR3 is TGTGCCAGCAGCCCCGGTCCCGCAACTAATGAAAAACTGTTTTTT.

The V call is TRBV4-1, the J call TRBJ2-2; 8 bases map to TRBD1. Germline values: CDR1 MGHRA, CDR2 YSYEKL. Trimming cost V 1 base and J 4 bases; bases outside gene matches: 8. The CDR3 contains 17 residues. This chain's CDR3 is CASSQGSGTGLTGELFF. The CDR3 nucleotides are TGCGCCAGCAGCCAAGGGTCGGGGACAGGCCTCACCGGGGAGCTGTTTTTT.

The chain recombines TRBV18 with TRBJ2-7; the D gene is possibly TRBD1 (6 bases). CDR1 and CDR2 (germline): KGHSH, LQKENI. This CDR3 is 16 amino acids long. Trimming removed 0 bases from V and 0 bases from J, with 12 bases in between. As DNA, the CDR3 is TGTGCCAGCTCACCACCTGAGGGGGTTTTCTCCTACGAGCAGTACTTC. Amino acid sequence: CASSPPEGVFSYEQYF.

V usage is TRBV5-5 and J usage is TRBJ1-1; 9 nucleotides match TRBD1. This CDR3 comprises 16 residues. Losses at the gene ends were 2 bases for V and 2 bases for J; bases not matched to a gene: 7. CDR1 is SGHKS, CDR2 YYEKEE, per germline (reference sequence). CDR3 coding DNA: TGTGCCAGCAGCTTTCGGATGGGACAGGGAAACACTGAAGCTTTCTTT. It translates to CASSFRMGQGNTEAFF.